Listed below are T cell receptor beta chains from one sample, sequenced in a study of shared clonotypes between healthy human individuals. Clones were read by immunoSEQ multiplex PCR, and TCRdb kept only the in-frame ones, dropping some. The sample consists of about 680,000 clones, roughly 70% of them appearing once. Sequencing input: memory CD4+ T cells sorted from blood. These receptors were collected from a woman aged 25 to 45 in good health. The CDR3 runs from the conserved cysteine through the conserved F or W. D genes are given only for firm matches. Clone size, where shown, is once, few, many, or a class for clones that have expanded.

>-|TRBV6-1|TRBJ2-4|-
TGTGCCAGCAGTGAAGCAGGATTCCTAGCCAAAAACATTCAGTACTTC
CASSEAGFLAKNIQYF
>-|TRBV30|TRBJ1-4|TRBD1
TGTGCCTTAACAGGGGGGTCTGAAAAACTGTTTTTT
CALTGGSEKLFF
>-|TRBV10-3|TRBJ2-7|TRBD1
TGTGCCATCAGTGACCGGACAGGGTGGCGGGAGCAGTACTTC
CAISDRTGWREQYF
>-|TRBV28|TRBJ2-7|-
TGTGCCAGCAGTTTTAGACCCGTCGAGCAGTACTTC
CASSFRPVEQYF
>-|TRBV27|TRBJ1-1|TRBD1
TGTGCCAGCAGTTTATCAGGTGCGGCAGGGGGAGCTTTCTTT
CASSLSGAAGGAFF
>-|TRBV19|TRBJ1-5|-
TGTGCCAGTAGTGCCGAAGGGTTGGGCAATCAGCCCCAGCATTTT
CASSAEGLGNQPQHF
>-|TRBV7-9|TRBJ2-1|-
TGTGCCAGCAGCGCCGATGGTCGCGGGACTGAGCATGAGCAGTTCTTC
CASSADGRGTEHEQFF
>once|TRBV27|TRBJ1-1|-
TGTGCCAGCAGAACTTTTAGGAACACTGAAGCTTTCTTT
CASRTFRNTEAFF
>-|TRBV28|TRBJ2-2|TRBD2
TGTGCCAGCACCAGGTCAGGACTAGCGGGGGACACCGGGGAGCTGTTTTTT
CASTRSGLAGDTGELFF
>-|TRBV11-2|TRBJ1-2|TRBD1
TGTGCCAGCAGCTTAAGCCAGGGGGCTAATGGCTACACCTTC
CASSLSQGANGYTF
>-|TRBV6-1|TRBJ2-7|TRBD1
TGTGCCAGCAGTGAATACCCCTCCACAGGGGCGCTCTACGAGCAGTACTTC
CASSEYPSTGALYEQYF
>-|TRBV25-1|TRBJ1-5|-
TGTGCCAGCAGCCGAGACGGGGATCAGCCCCAGCATTTT
CASSRDGDQPQHF
>-|TRBV6-5|TRBJ1-2|-
TGTGCCAGCAGTTACTACCGGGACCCTAACTATGGCTACACCTTC
CASSYYRDPNYGYTF
>-|TRBV29-1|TRBJ2-3|-
TGCAGCGTTAGGGGGGCGGATACGCAGTATTTT
CSVRGADTQYF
>-|TRBV6-1|TRBJ2-7|-
TGTGCCAGCAGTGGAATCGGGACTCCCTCCTACGAGCAGTACTTC
CASSGIGTPSYEQYF
>-|TRBV19|TRBJ1-2|-
TGTGCCAGTAGTGTCCAGGGAGGGCAAAACTATGGCTACACCTTC
CASSVQGGQNYGYTF
>-|TRBV27|TRBJ2-7|-
TGTGCCAGCAGGGCGTGGACAGAAACAATTTTC
CASRAWTETIF
>-|TRBV5-1|TRBJ2-1|TRBD2
TGCGCCAGCAGCCATCGGGGAGGGACCTCCTACAATGAGCAGTTCTTC
CASSHRGGTSYNEQFF
>-|TRBV5-1|TRBJ1-1|-
TGCGCCAGCAGCTTGGTAGTGGGGGCTAACACTGAAGCTTTCTTT
CASSLVVGANTEAFF
>-|TRBV6-1|TRBJ1-2|-
TGTGCCAGCACCCTGAACCTGGTATCGGGTGGCTACACCTTC
CASTLNLVSGGYTF
>-|TRBV5-1|TRBJ1-4|TRBD1
TGCGCCAGCAGCCGGGGGACAGCCTCGACTAATGAAAAACTGTTTTTT
CASSRGTASTNEKLFF
>few|TRBV6-1|TRBJ1-2|-
TGTGCCAGCAGTGACAATACAGCCCCGGTGTATGGCTACACCTTC
CASSDNTAPVYGYTF
>-|TRBV2|TRBJ2-3|-
TGTGCCAGCAGTGCCCGGATCTCCACAGATACGCAGTATTTT
CASSARISTDTQYF
>-|TRBV27|TRBJ1-6|TRBD1
TGTGCCAGCCCGATTGGACAGGGAAATTCACCCCTCCACTTT
CASPIGQGNSPLHF
>-|TRBV11-2|TRBJ2-1|TRBD2
TGTGCCAGCAGCTTAGGGTCGGCGGGAGATGGCGGAAATGAGCAGTTCTTC
CASSLGSAGDGGNEQFF
>-|TRBV19|TRBJ2-2|TRBD2
TGTGCCAGTAGTAACCGACTCGGGGGGAAGAACACCGGGGAGCTGTTTTTT
CASSNRLGGKNTGELFF
>-|TRBV6-1|TRBJ2-7|-
TGTGCCAGCCTAGTTTTCGAGCAGTACTTC
CASLVFEQYF
>-|TRBV9|TRBJ2-7|-
TGTGCCAGCAGCGCCCTTCCGGCTTCTACCGGCGAGCAGTACTTC
CASSALPASTGEQYF
>-|TRBV5-1|TRBJ2-3|TRBD2
TGCGCCAGCAGCAGGACTAGCGGGAGGGCCATAGTTACAGATACGCAGTATTTT
CASSRTSGRAIVTDTQYF
>-|TRBV4-1|TRBJ1-2|-
TGCGCCAGCAGCCAAGTTGGGACACCCATGTATGGCTACACCTTC
CASSQVGTPMYGYTF
>-|TRBV10-2|TRBJ2-7|-
TGCGCCAGCAGTGAGAGGGGTGTACCCTCCTACGAGCAGTACTTC
CASSERGVPSYEQYF
>-|TRBV9|TRBJ2-3|-
TGTGCCAGCAGCGGACCTGAGGGACCGGGCACAGATACGCAGTATTTT
CASSGPEGPGTDTQYF
>-|TRBV28|TRBJ2-5|-
TGTGCCAGCAGTTTTTCTGTCGAGACCCAGTACTTC
CASSFSVETQYF
>once|TRBV5-8|TRBJ2-5|-
TGTGCCAGCAGCACGATACGTGAGACCCAGTACTTC
CASSTIRETQYF
>once|TRBV6-1|TRBJ1-2|-
TGTGCCAGCAGTGCCGCCAGCTATGGCTACACCTTC
CASSAASYGYTF
>-|TRBV10-1|TRBJ2-7|TRBD1
TGCGCCAGCAGCGACAGGGTCTCCTACGAGCAGTACTTC
CASSDRVSYEQYF
>-|TRBV6-5|TRBJ1-5|-
TGTGCCAGCAGTGAAAAACAGCCCCAGCATTTT
CASSEKQPQHF
>-|TRBV30|TRBJ1-1|-
TGTGCCTGGAGTCCCCGACGAACGGCTGAAGCTTTCTTT
CAWSPRRTAEAFF
>-|TRBV6-1|TRBJ2-1|TRBD1
TGTGCCAGCAGTGAAGATAGGGACAGGGCCTACAATGAGCAGTTCTTC
CASSEDRDRAYNEQFF
>-|TRBV5-1|TRBJ2-4|TRBD2
TGCGCCAGCAGCCCCGGGACTACACTAGCCAAAAACATTCAGTACTTC
CASSPGTTLAKNIQYF
>-|TRBV9|TRBJ1-3|-
TGTGCCAGCAGCTTCAACAGGGAGTCTGGAAACACCATATATTTT
CASSFNRESGNTIYF
>-|TRBV6-1|TRBJ1-1|-
TGTGCCAGCAGTGAAGCGCAGAGGGTAATCACTGAAGCTTTCTTT
CASSEAQRVITEAFF
>-|TRBV6-4|TRBJ2-6|TRBD1
TGTGCCAGCAGCGCCGGGACAGGGGCCGTTGGGGCCAACGTCCTGACTTTC
CASSAGTGAVGANVLTF
>-|TRBV2|TRBJ2-3|TRBD2
TGTGCCAGCAGTGTAGGACTAGCGGGAGTTACGAGCACAGATACGCAGTATTTT
CASSVGLAGVTSTDTQYF
>-|TRBV7-9|TRBJ1-2|-
TGTGCCAGCAGCTTAGACCTCTATGGCTACACCTTC
CASSLDLYGYTF
>-|TRBV29-1|TRBJ2-2|-
TGCAGCGTTGAGGCCAGGGGAAACACCGGGGAGCTGTTTTTT
CSVEARGNTGELFF
>-|TRBV10-2|TRBJ1-1|TRBD1
TGCGCCAGCCGGACAGGGGGCGACACTGAAGCTTTCTTT
CASRTGGDTEAFF
>-|TRBV5-1|TRBJ1-2|-
TGCGCCAGCAGCTTGGAAGATGGGGGCAATTATGGCTACACCTTC
CASSLEDGGNYGYTF
>-|TRBV28|TRBJ2-7|TRBD2
TGTGCCAGCAGTCTTGGGCTAGCGGGAGGAAGAGAGCAGTACTTC
CASSLGLAGGREQYF
>-|TRBV9|TRBJ1-2|-
TGTGCCAGCAGCGTAGACAGAAATGGCTACACCTTC
CASSVDRNGYTF
>-|TRBV4-2|TRBJ2-2|-
TGTGCCAGCAGCCAAGTTGCGGGGCAAGGTGGTTACGGCGGGGAGCTGTTTTTT
CASSQVAGQGGYGGELFF
>-|TRBV10-3|TRBJ2-5|-
TGTGCCATCAGTGAGTCCCATCTCGGGCAAGGCCAAGAGACCCAGTACTTC
CAISESHLGQGQETQYF
>-|TRBV28|TRBJ2-2|TRBD2
TGTGCCAGCAGTTTCTCACTAGCGGGAGTCGGGGAGCTGTTTTTT
CASSFSLAGVGELFF